Listed below are T cell receptor beta chains from one sample, sequenced in a study of kidney transplant recipient with SARS-CoV-2 infection. TCRdb itself ran the reads through MiXCR, one entry per CDR3 protein. The sample has approximately 250,000 distinct CDR3 sequences, more than 25% seen once. Specimen: a blood sample, collected at baseline and around day 110 from a kidney transplant recipient. The receptors derive from a young adult male patient who had COVID-19 and was a kidney transplant recipient. The graft donor may have contributed some T cells. The CDR3 runs from the conserved cysteine through the conserved F or W. The order of the fields is V gene, CDR3 length, J gene, clone size, CDR3 protein. Some rows have no size entry. The others give once, few or many, or a class for an expanded clone.

>TRBV20-1|15|TRBJ2-1|few
CSARGLAVSYNEQFF
>TRBV7-8|13|TRBJ1-1|many
CASSPSVRTEAFF
>TRBV21-1|13|TRBJ1-1|many
CASSKLSVAEAFF
>TRBV20-1|14|TRBJ2-7|many
CSAPSADTTYEQYF
>TRBV12-3/TRBV12-4|15|TRBJ2-1|many
CASSFSGSYYNEQFF
>TRBV28|14|TRBJ2-5|many
CASSTPGGAETQYF
>TRBV4-1|13|TRBJ2-7|once
CANSQGDGGEQYF
>TRBV12-3/TRBV12-4|13|TRBJ1-2|many
CASGRGLSYGYTF
>TRBV9|13|TRBJ1-2|many
CASSVDPIYGYTF
>TRBV12-3/TRBV12-4|17|TRBJ1-2|many
CASSVFVTAGKTYGYTF
>TRBV11-2|17|TRBJ2-6|NA
CASSLLADSSGANVLTF
>TRBV12-3/TRBV12-4|12|TRBJ1-1|many
CASSLWGSRAFF
>TRBV7-8|12|TRBJ2-7|many
CASSFVTYEQYF
>TRBV25-1|14|TRBJ1-5|many
CASSGGQNNQPQHF
>TRBV5-5|16|TRBJ1-2|many
CASLDDVSRKTYGYTF
>TRBV4-2|14|TRBJ2-7|many
CASSQDLQLYEQYF